Reported below is one TCR beta chain. Its specific antigen is unknown. No qualities accompany the bases; no much larger clone lies one base away. The data stem from a study of CD8 T cells in ankylosing spondylitis (dated by TCRdb to 2015 to 2018). Regarding the study in general: The study profiled T cell receptor beta repertoires in healthy donors and ankylosing spondylitis patients to find disease-linked TCR variants. The whole study cohort included 85 to 120 healthy donors and around 25 ankylosing spondylitis patients. Peripheral blood was sampled, and synovial fluid was additionally collected from ankylosing spondylitis patients.

Here is what the overall study found, with its caveats: A TCR beta motif made up of several highly homologous amino acid variants appeared to be characteristic of blood from ankylosing spondylitis patients. A CD8+ phenotype was shown by the disease-linked clones, which were found at relatively low frequencies in peripheral blood. The disease-linked clones were reported as significantly enriched in matched synovial fluid samples from ankylosing spondylitis patients. Some TCR beta motif variants had previously been reported in synovial fluid and blood of reactive arthritis patients, which suggested common disease-initiation mechanisms.

Sequenced on an Illumina HiSeq 2500. Quantitative 5'-RACE with molecular barcodes was the method used to prepare the TCR beta libraries. In the original analysis: A new computational method, built on a probabilistic model of VDJ rearrangement, was used to identify disease-linked TCR variants. The public reads were reanalyzed by TCRdb: fastp trimming at Q25, MiXCR alignment, in-frame beta chains only. Each entry is one CDR3 protein sequence, shown with its most common DNA and genes. TCRdb assigned the V and J calls; the authors' analysis was not used. This sample comprises approximately 350,000 distinct CDR3 sequences, over 12% of them detected only once. The ten most abundant clones make up roughly 0.99% of the sample. The sequenced material came from blood, either unsorted or a sorted T cell fraction (not recorded which). The sequence derives from a male donor with ankylosing spondylitis or in good health (not recorded which).

The CDR3 here reads CASSQPGHNNEQFF. The DNA sequence reads TGTGCCAGTAGTCAACCGGGACACAACAATGAGCAGTTCTTC. The chain employs TRBV19 and TRBJ2-1, with a weak D call of TRBD1 (6 bases match). The junction carries 13 bases between V and J, which are trimmed by 5 bases and 5 bases respectively. The germline V gene (reference sequence) yields LNHDA for CDR1 and SQIVND for CDR2. Spanning cysteine to phenylalanine, the CDR3 consists of 14 amino acids. Only CDR3 DNA is held: 42 bases, read in frame from base 1.